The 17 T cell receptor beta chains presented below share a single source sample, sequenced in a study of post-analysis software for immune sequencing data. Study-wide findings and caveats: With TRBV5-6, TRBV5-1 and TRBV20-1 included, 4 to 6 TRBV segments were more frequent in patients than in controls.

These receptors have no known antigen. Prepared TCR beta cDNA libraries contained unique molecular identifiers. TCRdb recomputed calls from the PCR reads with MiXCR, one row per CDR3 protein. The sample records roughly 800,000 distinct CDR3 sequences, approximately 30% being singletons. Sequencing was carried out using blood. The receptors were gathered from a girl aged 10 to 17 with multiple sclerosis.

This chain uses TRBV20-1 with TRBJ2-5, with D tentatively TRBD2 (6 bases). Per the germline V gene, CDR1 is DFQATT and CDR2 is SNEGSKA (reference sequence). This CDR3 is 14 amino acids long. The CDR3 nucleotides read TGCAGCGCCACCACTGGGGGGTACCAAGAGACCCAGTACTTC. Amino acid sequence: CSATTGGYQETQYF.

The CDR3 nucleotides are TGCAGTGCGAGGCAACCTAATGAAAAACTGTTTTTT. Its protein is CSARQPNEKLFF. The gene calls are TRBV20-1 and TRBJ1-4, with unresolved D. From germline, CDR1 is DFQATT and CDR2 SNEGSKA (reference sequence). V was clipped by 6 bases and J by 3 bases, with 8 bases between them. There are 12 residues in the CDR3.

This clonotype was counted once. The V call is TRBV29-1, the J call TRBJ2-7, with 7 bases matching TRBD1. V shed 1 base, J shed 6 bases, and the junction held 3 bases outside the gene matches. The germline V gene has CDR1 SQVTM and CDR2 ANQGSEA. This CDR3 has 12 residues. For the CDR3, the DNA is TGCAGCGTTGAAGGACAGGGCTGCGAGCAGTACTTC. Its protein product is CSVEGQGCEQYF.

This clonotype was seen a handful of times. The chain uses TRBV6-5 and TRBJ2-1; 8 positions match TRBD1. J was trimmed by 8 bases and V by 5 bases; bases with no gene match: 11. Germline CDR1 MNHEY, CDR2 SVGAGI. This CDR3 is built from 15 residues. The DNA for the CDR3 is TGTGCCAGCAGTCAAGGGACAGGTGGTGCCGATGAGCAGTTCTTC. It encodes CASSQGTGGADEQFF.

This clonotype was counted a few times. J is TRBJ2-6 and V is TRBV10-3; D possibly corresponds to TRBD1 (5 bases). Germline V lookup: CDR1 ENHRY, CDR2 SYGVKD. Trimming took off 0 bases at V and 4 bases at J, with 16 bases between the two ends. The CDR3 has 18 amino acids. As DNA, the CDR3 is TGTGCCATCAGTGAGTCTGGGCAGGGCTCCGTGGGGGCCAACGTCCTGACTTTC. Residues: CAISESGQGSVGANVLTF.

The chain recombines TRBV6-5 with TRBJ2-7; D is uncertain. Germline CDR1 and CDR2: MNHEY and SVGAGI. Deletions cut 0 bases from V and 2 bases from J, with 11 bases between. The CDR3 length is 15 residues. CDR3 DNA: TGTGCCAGCAGTTACTCAGGATATCAGACCTACGAGCAGTACTTC. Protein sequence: CASSYSGYQTYEQYF.

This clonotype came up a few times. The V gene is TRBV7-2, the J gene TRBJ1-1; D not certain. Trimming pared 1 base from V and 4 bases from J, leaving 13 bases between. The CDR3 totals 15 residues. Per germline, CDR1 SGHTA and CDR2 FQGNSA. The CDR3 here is CASSLDFAMSTEAFF. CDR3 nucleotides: TGTGCCAGCAGCTTAGACTTTGCGATGAGCACTGAAGCTTTCTTT.

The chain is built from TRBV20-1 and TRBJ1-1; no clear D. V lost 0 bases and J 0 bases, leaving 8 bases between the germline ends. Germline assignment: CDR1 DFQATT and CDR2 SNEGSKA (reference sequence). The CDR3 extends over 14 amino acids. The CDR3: CSARDSWVNTEAFF. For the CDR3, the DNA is TGCAGTGCTAGAGATTCGTGGGTGAACACTGAAGCTTTCTTT.

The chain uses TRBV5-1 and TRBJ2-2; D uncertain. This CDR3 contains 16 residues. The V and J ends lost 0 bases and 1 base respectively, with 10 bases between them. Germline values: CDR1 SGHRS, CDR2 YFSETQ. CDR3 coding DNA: TGCGCCAGCAGCTTGGTGGCTACGAAGAACACCGGGGAGCTGTTTTTT. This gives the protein CASSLVATKNTGELFF.

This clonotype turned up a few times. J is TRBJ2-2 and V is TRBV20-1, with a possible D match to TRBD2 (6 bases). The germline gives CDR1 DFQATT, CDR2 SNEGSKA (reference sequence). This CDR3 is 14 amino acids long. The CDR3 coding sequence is TGCACCGCGAGACGGGGACTCGGTACCGGGGAGCTGTTTTTT. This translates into CTARRGLGTGELFF.

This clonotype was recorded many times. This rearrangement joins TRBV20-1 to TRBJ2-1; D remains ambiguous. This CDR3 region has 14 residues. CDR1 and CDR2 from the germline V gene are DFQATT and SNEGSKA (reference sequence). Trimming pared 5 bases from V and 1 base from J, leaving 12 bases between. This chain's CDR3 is CSAANDRSYNEQFF. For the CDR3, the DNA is TGCAGTGCTGCGAATGACCGATCCTACAATGAGCAGTTCTTC.

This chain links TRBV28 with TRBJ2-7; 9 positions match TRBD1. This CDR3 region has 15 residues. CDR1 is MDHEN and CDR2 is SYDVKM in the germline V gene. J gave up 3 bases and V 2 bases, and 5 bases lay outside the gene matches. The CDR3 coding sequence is TGTGCCAGCAGTTTACCGGGACAGGGTAGCTACGAGCAGTACTTC. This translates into CASSLPGQGSYEQYF.

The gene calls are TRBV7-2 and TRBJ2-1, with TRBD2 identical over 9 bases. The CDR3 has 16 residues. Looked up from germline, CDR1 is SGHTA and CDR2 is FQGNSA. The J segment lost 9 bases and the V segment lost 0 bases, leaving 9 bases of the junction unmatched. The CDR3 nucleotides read TGTGCCAGCAGCTTAGCGTCACTAGCGGGTGGGGGTGAGCAGTTCTTC. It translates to CASSLASLAGGGEQFF. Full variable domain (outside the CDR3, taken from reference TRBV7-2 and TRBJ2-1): GAGVSQSPSNKVTEKGKDVELRCDPISGHTALYWYRQSLGQGLEFLIYFQGNSAPDKSGLPSDRFSAERTGGSVSTLTIQRTQQEDSAVYLCASSLASLAGGGEQFFGPGTRLTVL.

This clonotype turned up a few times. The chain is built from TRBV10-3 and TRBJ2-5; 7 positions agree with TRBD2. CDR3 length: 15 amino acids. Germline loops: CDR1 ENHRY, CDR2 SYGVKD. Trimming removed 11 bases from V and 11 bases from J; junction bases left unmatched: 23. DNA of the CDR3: TGTGCCGTCCGGGGGGAAGGCGGGTCTTACAATGAGCAGTACTTC. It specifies CAVRGEGGSYNEQYF.

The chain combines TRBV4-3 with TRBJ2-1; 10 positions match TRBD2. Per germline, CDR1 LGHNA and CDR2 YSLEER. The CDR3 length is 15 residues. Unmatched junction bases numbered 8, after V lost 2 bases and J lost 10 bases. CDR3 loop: CASSQKREGGFEQFF. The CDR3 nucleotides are TGCGCCAGCAGCCAAAAGCGGGAGGGGGGATTCGAGCAGTTCTTC.

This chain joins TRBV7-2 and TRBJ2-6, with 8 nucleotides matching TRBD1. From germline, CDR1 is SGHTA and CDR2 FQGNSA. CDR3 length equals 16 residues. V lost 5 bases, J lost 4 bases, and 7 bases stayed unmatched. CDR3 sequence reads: CASSARTGLGANVLTF. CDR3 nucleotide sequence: TGTGCCAGCAGCGCCCGGACAGGGTTGGGGGCCAACGTCCTGACTTTC.

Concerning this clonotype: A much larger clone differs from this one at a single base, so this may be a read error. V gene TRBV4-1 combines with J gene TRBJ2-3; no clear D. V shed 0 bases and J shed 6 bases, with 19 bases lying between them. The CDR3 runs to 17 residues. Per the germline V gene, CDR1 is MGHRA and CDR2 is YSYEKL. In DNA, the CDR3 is TGCGCCAGCAGCCAAGATAGGGCGGCGCGATTTCGGGATACGCAGTATTTT. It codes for CASSQDRAARFRDTQYF.